This is a list of T cell receptor beta chains from one sample in a study of beta chain features in type 1 diabetes. The assay was immunoSEQ multiplex PCR, and TCRdb's table has in-frame clones only and misses some. The table shows some 150,000 clones, with 13% occurring only once. The specimen was central memory CD4+ T cells from blood. The source of these receptors is a young man with type 1 diabetes. The CDR3 runs from the conserved cysteine through the conserved F or W. Each record gives: clone size, D gene, J gene, V gene, CDR3 DNA, CDR3 protein. D genes are given only for firm matches. Clone size is shown for a subset of rows, as once, few, many or a class of expanded clone.

NA NA TRBJ1-2 TRBV7-9 TGTGCCAGCAGCTTAGACAGTACTAACTATGGCTACACCTTC CASSLDSTNYGYTF
few NA TRBJ1-6 TRBV10-3 TGTGCCATCAGTGTGAACAGGGATAGTTCACCCCTCCACTTT CAISVNRDSSPLHF
NA NA TRBJ2-7 TRBV20-1 TGCAGTGCTAGAGACGGGGACGAGCAGTACTTC CSARDGDEQYF
few NA TRBJ2-1 TRBV2 TGTGCCAGCAGGGGTGTGGGGTGCGGGAATGAGCAGTTCTTC CASRGVGCGNEQFF
NA NA TRBJ2-7 TRBV10-3 TGTGCCATCAGTGAGTCGTCACGGATCTACGAGCAGTACTTC CAISESSRIYEQYF
NA NA TRBJ1-5 TRBV7-8 TGTGCCAGCAGCTTATGGGATAGGATGAGCAATCAGCCCCAGCATTTT CASSLWDRMSNQPQHF
NA NA TRBJ2-6 TRBV5-6 TGTGCCAGCTTGGAGGGGGGCCGAGAACTCACTGGGGCCAACGTCCTGACTTTC CASLEGGRELTGANVLTF
few TRBD1 TRBJ1-5 TRBV29-1 TGCAGCGTTTCAGGGGGAGGCAATCAGCCCCAGCATTTT CSVSGGGNQPQHF
NA NA TRBJ1-1 TRBV25-1 TGTGGACCGGTGGCGTTAAGAAACACTGAAGCTTTCTTT CGPVALRNTEAFF
NA TRBD1 TRBJ2-1 TRBV7-8 TGTGCCAGCAGCTCCGAACCCCTGGGACAGGGGAGCCCCATTGTCTTCTTC CASSSEPLGQGSPIVFF
few NA TRBJ2-1 TRBV10-3 TGTGCCATCAGAAGCGACAGTACCGGGGATGAGCAGTTCTTC CAIRSDSTGDEQFF
few NA TRBJ2-5 TRBV28 TGTGCCAGCAGTTTACATGGCGAACAAGAGACCCAGTACTTC CASSLHGEQETQYF
NA TRBD1 TRBJ2-2 TRBV4-1 TGCGCCAGCAGCCAAGGCAGGGGGCTAAGAACCGGGGAGCTGTTTTTT CASSQGRGLRTGELFF
few TRBD1 TRBJ2-7 TRBV5-6 TGTGCCAGCAGCTCCTCGGACAGGGCCATTTCCGAGCAGTACTTC CASSSSDRAISEQYF
many NA TRBJ2-3 TRBV4-1 TGCGCCAGCGGACCGAAAGTTGAGCTAGCGCAGTATTTT CASGPKVELAQYF
few NA TRBJ1-4 TRBV23-1 TGCGCCAGCAGTCACCCAGGAGTTGCAACTAATGAAAAACTGTTTTTT CASSHPGVATNEKLFF
NA NA TRBJ1-2 TRBV5-1 TGCGCCAGCAGCCCCGGCCCGGGACAATGGTCTAACTATGGCTACACCTTC CASSPGPGQWSNYGYTF
NA TRBD2 TRBJ2-3 TRBV10-1 TGCGCCAGCAGTGAAGCGGGAGGGGTCGCAGATACGCAGTATTTT CASSEAGGVADTQYF
NA NA TRBJ1-2 TRBV27 TGTGCCAGCAGAATAAACCGGGACCAAGGCTACACCTTC CASRINRDQGYTF
few TRBD1 TRBJ2-1 TRBV9 TGTGCCAGCAGCGTCACAGGGGTGGAGAATGAGCAGTTCTTC CASSVTGVENEQFF
few NA TRBJ1-4 TRBV19 TGTGCCAGTAGTATCGGTTCGACTAATGAAAAACTGTTTTTT CASSIGSTNEKLFF
NA NA TRBJ2-7 TRBV20-1 TGCAGTGCTTACCAGGGGTTTTATAAGTACTTC CSAYQGFYKYF
NA NA TRBJ1-1 TRBV7-6 TGTGCCAGCAGCTTGGCCCGGAACACTGAAGCTTTCTTT CASSLARNTEAFF
NA TRBD1 TRBJ1-3 TRBV6-6 TGTGCCAGCAGTTGGGACAGCTCTGGAAACACCATATATTTT CASSWDSSGNTIYF
NA NA TRBJ2-3 TRBV5-1 TGCGCCAGCAGCTTGGTGCCAGGAACAAGCACAGATACGCAGTATTTT CASSLVPGTSTDTQYF
NA NA TRBJ2-7 TRBV29-1 TGCAGCGTTGGCGCCATTATGGGCGAGCAGTACTTC CSVGAIMGEQYF
NA TRBD2 TRBJ2-1 TRBV11-3 TGTGCCAGCACCATCATTTCGGGACTAGCGGCCATTGAGCAGTTCTTC CASTIISGLAAIEQFF
many NA TRBJ2-3 TRBV29-1 TGCAGCGTTGGGGGTGGTGCACACGATACGCAGTATTTT CSVGGGAHDTQYF
NA NA TRBJ2-4 TRBV14 TGTGCCAGCAGCCAAGCATGGGGGATTCAGTACTTC CASSQAWGIQYF
few TRBD1 TRBJ1-2 TRBV5-1 TGCGCCAGCAGCGGAAACAGGGGGCTTTATGGCTACACCTTC CASSGNRGLYGYTF
few NA TRBJ1-1 TRBV29-1 TGCAGCGTGGACACAGGTCTGAACACTGAAGCTTTCTTT CSVDTGLNTEAFF
few NA TRBJ1-1 TRBV6-6 TGTGCCAGCAGTTACCGGGACACCGCTGAAGCTTTCTTT CASSYRDTAEAFF
few NA TRBJ2-3 TRBV7-9 TGTGCCAGCAGCCTCTCTAAGGAGACCAGCACAGATACGCAGTATTTT CASSLSKETSTDTQYF
NA TRBD1 TRBJ1-6 TRBV2 TGTGCCAGCAGTGTATCCGGGACAGGGAGTTCACCCCTCCACTTT CASSVSGTGSSPLHF
NA NA TRBJ1-4 TRBV5-1 TGCGCCAGCAGTATAAAATCTGCAACTAATGAAAAACTGTTTTTT CASSIKSATNEKLFF
few TRBD1 TRBJ2-5 TRBV19 TGTGCCAGTACCAGGGGGAATAGGGGCCCTCAGTACCAAGAGACCCAGTACTTC CASTRGNRGPQYQETQYF
few NA TRBJ2-5 TRBV7-9 TGTGCCAGCAGCCCTATCCGTCCCCGGGAGACCCAGTACTTC CASSPIRPRETQYF
once TRBD1 TRBJ2-7 TRBV27 TGTGCCAGCAGTTTATATGGGACAGGCCCTTACGAGCAGTACTTC CASSLYGTGPYEQYF
many TRBD1 TRBJ2-1 TRBV25-1 TGTGCCAGCAGCCTGGGACAGGGGGGTGAGCAGTTCTTC CASSLGQGGEQFF
NA TRBD1 TRBJ2-5 TRBV6-1 TGTGCCAGCAAACCGGGGACAGGGGAAGAGACCCAGTACTTC CASKPGTGEETQYF
few NA TRBJ2-3 TRBV2 TGTGCCAGCCTCGTGGATAGAGGCACAGATACGCAGTATTTT CASLVDRGTDTQYF
NA TRBD1 TRBJ1-5 TRBV27 TGTGCCAGCAGGCCTTCGACAGGGAGGCTAACGACCCAGCATTTT CASRPSTGRLTTQHF
few TRBD2 TRBJ2-5 TRBV7-2 TGTGCCAGCAGCATCACTAGCGGCTCAGAGACCCAGTACTTC CASSITSGSETQYF
few TRBD2 TRBJ2-3 TRBV5-1 TGCGCCAGCAGCATATCTAGCGGTGCTAGCACAGATACGCAGTATTTT CASSISSGASTDTQYF
NA TRBD1 TRBJ1-2 TRBV2 TGTGCCAGCAGGAGTGGACAGGGCTATGGCTACACCTTC CASRSGQGYGYTF
few NA TRBJ2-7 TRBV27 TGTGCCAGCGGTCGAACAGCATCCTACGAGCAGTACTTC CASGRTASYEQYF
NA TRBD2 TRBJ2-3 TRBV30 TGTGCCTGGAGTTCGGTAGCGGGCCTGCAGTATTTT CAWSSVAGLQYF
few NA TRBJ1-5 TRBV28 TGTGCCAGCAGTCTGAATAGCAATCAGCCCCAGCATTTT CASSLNSNQPQHF
NA NA TRBJ1-5 TRBV6-5 TGTGCCAGCAGTAAACAGGGAGGTAATCAGCCCCAGCATTTT CASSKQGGNQPQHF
NA NA TRBJ2-5 TRBV5-6 TGTGCCAGCAGCTACGAAGAGACCCAGTACTTC CASSYEETQYF
few TRBD1 TRBJ1-2 TRBV19 TGTGCCAGTAGTATAGAGGGGACAGAGAACTATGGCTACACCTTC CASSIEGTENYGYTF
NA NA TRBJ1-6 TRBV6-1 TGTGCCAGCAGTACCAACAGGGTGGGGAATTCACCCCTCCACTTT CASSTNRVGNSPLHF
NA NA TRBJ2-4 TRBV5-4 TGTGCCAGCAGCTTAGCCGGGAGCAAAAACATTCAGTACTTC CASSLAGSKNIQYF